The rows below give T cell receptor beta chains drawn from one sample of a study of T cells in Graves' hyperthyroidism and ophthalmopathy. TCRdb reprocessed the multiplex PCR reads via MiXCR and lists one record per CDR3 protein. The table lists 500,000 to 750,000 distinct CDR3 sequences, just over 45% of them singletons, with about 8.3% in the top ten. Source material: peripheral blood or thyroid tissue (not recorded which). The receptors here all came from a woman aged 18 to 35 with Graves' hyperthyroidism. The CDR3 runs from the conserved cysteine through the conserved F or W.

v_gene: TRBV4-1; j_gene: TRBJ2-2; CDR3aa: CASSQVFTRDRGIGELFF
v_gene: TRBV20-1; j_gene: TRBJ2-7; CDR3aa: CSARWMGGSTDTQYF
v_gene: TRBV2; j_gene: TRBJ1-5; CDR3aa: CASSEPLSQRNQPQHF
v_gene: TRBV7-2; j_gene: TRBJ1-5; CDR3aa: CASSLSVVWGRQPQHF
v_gene: TRBV9; j_gene: TRBJ1-1; CDR3aa: CASSPQMDSMNTEAFF
v_gene: TRBV24-1; j_gene: TRBJ1-5; CDR3aa: CATSDLQSNQPQHF
v_gene: TRBV25-1; j_gene: TRBJ1-2; CDR3aa: CASSQRTTYGYTF
v_gene: TRBV7-3; j_gene: TRBJ2-7; CDR3aa: CASSLERGEQYF
v_gene: TRBV20-1; j_gene: TRBJ2-7; CDR3aa: CSARDPLAGTYEQYF
v_gene: TRBV5-1; j_gene: TRBJ1-6; CDR3aa: CASSLEGVNSPLHF
v_gene: TRBV7-2; j_gene: TRBJ2-1; CDR3aa: CASSAGLLEQFF
v_gene: TRBV4-1; j_gene: TRBJ2-3; CDR3aa: CASSLVGLRSTDTQYF
v_gene: TRBV7-2; j_gene: TRBJ2-5; CDR3aa: CARSQGPQETQYF
v_gene: TRBV2; j_gene: TRBJ1-2; CDR3aa: CASSDLVTGANYGYTF
v_gene: TRBV20-1; j_gene: TRBJ2-2; CDR3aa: CSARVPNTEELFF
v_gene: TRBV28; j_gene: TRBJ1-2; CDR3aa: CASMAGGLYGYTF
v_gene: TRBV29-1; j_gene: TRBJ2-5; CDR3aa: CSVVRQGDETQYF
v_gene: TRBV7-9; j_gene: TRBJ1-2; CDR3aa: CASSDSPTPYGYTF
v_gene: TRBV19; j_gene: TRBJ2-5; CDR3aa: CASTSREAETQYF
v_gene: TRBV29-1; j_gene: TRBJ1-5; CDR3aa: CSAELAGFEQPQHF
v_gene: TRBV7-9; j_gene: TRBJ2-5; CDR3aa: CASSSGREQRETQYF
v_gene: TRBV7-9; j_gene: TRBJ2-7; CDR3aa: CASSLWDTAYEQYF
v_gene: TRBV12-5; j_gene: TRBJ1-5; CDR3aa: CASGTGQEPKQWNQPQHF
v_gene: TRBV11-1; j_gene: TRBJ1-5; CDR3aa: CASSLTRQFYSNQPQHF
v_gene: TRBV4-2; j_gene: TRBJ1-6; CDR3aa: CASSQEQGTPESPLHF
v_gene: TRBV7-9; j_gene: TRBJ2-6; CDR3aa: CASSLAGGPHSGANVLTF
v_gene: TRBV20-1; j_gene: TRBJ1-1; CDR3aa: CSATKVTTGGVTEAFF
v_gene: TRBV7-9; j_gene: TRBJ1-3; CDR3aa: CASSLANTIYF
v_gene: TRBV2; j_gene: TRBJ1-6; CDR3aa: CASSGRTGDNSPLHF
v_gene: TRBV24-1; j_gene: TRBJ2-1; CDR3aa: CATTLLAGESWDNEQFF
v_gene: TRBV7-8; j_gene: TRBJ2-2; CDR3aa: CASSAVAGELFF
v_gene: TRBV7-9; j_gene: TRBJ1-1; CDR3aa: CASSLSGADTEAFF
v_gene: TRBV7-8; j_gene: TRBJ2-7; CDR3aa: CASSPLARGNEQYF
v_gene: TRBV20-1; j_gene: TRBJ1-5; CDR3aa: CSASPGGNQPQHF
v_gene: TRBV5-5; j_gene: TRBJ2-7; CDR3aa: CASSTSGQGVYEQYF
v_gene: TRBV6-1; j_gene: TRBJ1-2; CDR3aa: CASGEDRAPYGYTF
v_gene: TRBV24-1; j_gene: TRBJ2-2; CDR3aa: CAAVSGRNTGELFF
v_gene: TRBV9; j_gene: TRBJ2-2; CDR3aa: CASSVAFGVRTGELFF
v_gene: TRBV4-3; j_gene: TRBJ2-7; CDR3aa: CASSRPGTGWAVSSYEQYF
v_gene: TRBV10-3; j_gene: TRBJ2-5; CDR3aa: CASSFAGTSRNDLQETQYF
v_gene: TRBV3-1; j_gene: TRBJ1-1; CDR3aa: CASSQPPRTDVNTEAFF
v_gene: TRBV2; j_gene: TRBJ1-5; CDR3aa: CASRARVQQPQHF